The entry below describes one TCR beta chain. The target antigen is unknown. This entry belongs to a study of shared clonotypes between healthy human individuals. About the study: Two women and three men aged 18 to 49 made up the donors.

Using immunoSEQ multiplex PCR, the repertoire was profiled, and TCRdb retains in-frame clones only, with some absent. The sample has millions of clones; 85% to 95% are singletons. Study findings and constraints: Clonotypes which were not shared had lower generation probabilities than clonotypes that all four donors shared. Despite large depth, sorted-subset datasets appeared incompletely sequenced. The donor pool, a small one, limited the genetic and exposure-history diversity represented.

Sequencing was carried out using naive CD4+ T cells from PBMCs. The subset is: CD45RA+ positively selected. The origin of this receptor is a man aged 18-30 years in good health. Some clones in this sample may be carry-over from other donors' samples.

Here the CDR3 DNA reads TGTGCCAGCAGCCCCGGGGGACAGGGTAATGAAAAACTGTTTTTT. This encodes CASSPGGQGNEKLFF. The chain combines TRBV28 with TRBJ1-4; 9 bases map to TRBD1. The germline gives CDR1 MDHEN, CDR2 SYDVKM. V shed 6 bases, J shed 4 bases, and the junction held 6 bases outside the gene matches. The CDR3 spans 15 residues.